This T cell receptor (beta chain) stems from a study of early T cells in non-severe SARS-CoV-2 infection. Notes on the study in general: Lookups in VDJdb leaned toward anti-spike CD8 responses and missed private and CD4 specificities.

Unmatched junction bases numbered 3, after V lost 2 bases and J lost 4 bases. CDR1 is MNHEY and CDR2 is SVGAGI in the germline V gene. The CDR3 length is 15 residues. Unique molecular identifiers were attached to individual cDNA molecules. TCRdb reprocessed the 5' RACE reads via MiXCR and lists one record per CDR3 protein. The top ten clones hold over 6% of a sample with tens of thousands of distinct CDR3 sequences, 5% to 6.5% of them seen once. This clonotype qualifies as medium-sized. No antigen is known for it. This sample comprised whole blood, obtained at baseline. This rearrangement joins TRBV6-5 to TRBJ1-2, with 11 bases identical to TRBD1. The TCR comes from an adult who was a healthcare worker with PCR-confirmed SARS-CoV-2 infection or an uninfected control (not recorded which). The CDR3 here is CASSYDGTGGYGYTF. As DNA, the CDR3 is TGTGCCAGCAGTTACGACGGGACAGGGGGCTATGGCTACACCTTC.